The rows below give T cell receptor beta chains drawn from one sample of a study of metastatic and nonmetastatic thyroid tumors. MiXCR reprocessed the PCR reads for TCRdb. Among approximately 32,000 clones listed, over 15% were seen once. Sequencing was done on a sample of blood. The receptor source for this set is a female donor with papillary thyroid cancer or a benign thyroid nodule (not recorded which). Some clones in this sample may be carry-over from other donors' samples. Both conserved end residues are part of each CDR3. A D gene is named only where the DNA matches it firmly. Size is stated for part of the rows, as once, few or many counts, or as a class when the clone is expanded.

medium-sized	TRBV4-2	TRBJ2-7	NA	TGTGCCAGCAGCCAAGATGAGGGGACGGGATCCTACGAGCAGTACTTC	CASSQDEGTGSYEQYF
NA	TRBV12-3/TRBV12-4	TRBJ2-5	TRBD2	TGTGCCAGCGGTATCCTACTAGCGCGGGCCCGATTC	CASGILLARARF
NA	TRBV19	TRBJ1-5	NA	TGTGCCAGTAGTACTAGGGGGGGCGCAGTACATCCCCAGCATTTT	CASSTRGGAVHPQHF
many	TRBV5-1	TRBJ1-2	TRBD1	TGCGCCAGCAGCCAGACAGGGGCGGAACCCTACAACTATGGCTACACCTTC	CASSQTGAEPYNYGYTF
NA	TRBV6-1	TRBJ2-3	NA	TGTGCCAGCAGTCCGGGCACTATCGGAGAGCCAGATACGCAGTATTTT	CASSPGTIGEPDTQYF
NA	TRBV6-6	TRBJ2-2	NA	TGTGCCAGCAGTTATGGGACATACTCCGGGGAACTGTTTTTT	CASSYGTYSGELFF
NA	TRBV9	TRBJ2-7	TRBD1	TGTGCCAGCAGCACTCGCACAGGGGGCCATGGGCAGTACTTC	CASSTRTGGHGQYF
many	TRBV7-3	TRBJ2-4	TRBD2	TGTGCCAGCAGCCCCCCGGGAGGGAACATTCAGTACTTC	CASSPPGGNIQYF
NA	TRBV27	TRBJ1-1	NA	TGTGCCAGCAGTTTCACAGTCGGGGCCGAAGCTTTCTTT	CASSFTVGAEAFF
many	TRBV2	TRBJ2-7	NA	TGTGCCAGTAGGAGGGAAAATTACGAGCAGTACTTC	CASRRENYEQYF
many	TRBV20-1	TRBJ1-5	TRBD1	TGCAGTGCTAGACCGGGGACAGCCAAGGGCAATCAGCCCCAGCATTTT	CSARPGTAKGNQPQHF
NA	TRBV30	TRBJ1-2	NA	TGTGCCTGTTCTCTCACCCCTGGGAACAGTCGGTACACCTTC	CACSLTPGNSRYTF
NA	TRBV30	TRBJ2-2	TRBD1	TGTGCCGGGGGACAGGGTGTCGGGGAGCTGTTTTTT	CAGGQGVGELFF
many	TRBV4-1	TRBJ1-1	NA	TGCGCCAGCAGCCATGGGGCTTCTTTGACGTGGGGTTTGTTCAAAGCTTTCTTT	CASSHGASLTWGLFKAFF
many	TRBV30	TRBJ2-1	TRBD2	TGTGCCTGGAGGGTTAGCGGGGGGGCCTATTCGCAGTTCTTC	CAWRVSGGAYSQFF
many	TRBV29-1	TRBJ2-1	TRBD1	TGCAGCGTTGAGCCCAGGACAGGTAGTAATGAGCAGTTCTTC	CSVEPRTGSNEQFF
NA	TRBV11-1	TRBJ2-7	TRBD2	TGTGCCAGCAGCTTAGCGGGACTAGCGGGAGCCGAGCAGTACTTC	CASSLAGLAGAEQYF
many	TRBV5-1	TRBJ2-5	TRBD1	TGCGCCAGCAGCTTGGCCGGGACAGGTGAGGGCCAAGAGACCCAGTACTTC	CASSLAGTGEGQETQYF
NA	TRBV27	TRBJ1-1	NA	TGTGCCAGCAGCCATGCTTGGGACACTGAAGCTTTCTTT	CASSHAWDTEAFF
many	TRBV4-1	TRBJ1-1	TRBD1	TGCGCCAGCAGAAGGACAGGGGGATTGAACACTGAAGCTTTCTTT	CASRRTGGLNTEAFF
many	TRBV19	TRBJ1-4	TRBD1	TGTGCCAGTACTGGGACAGGGGGAGAAAAACTGTTTTTT	CASTGTGGEKLFF
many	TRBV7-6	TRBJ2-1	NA	TGTGCCAGCAGCTTACTCGGGCTACCCTACAATGAGCAGTTCTTC	CASSLLGLPYNEQFF
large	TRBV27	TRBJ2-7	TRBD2	TGTGCCAGCAGCCCGGGGCTAGCGGGGACCCACGAGCAGTACTTC	CASSPGLAGTHEQYF
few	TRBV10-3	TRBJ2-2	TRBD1	TGTGCCATCAGCCCGGACAGGAAAACCGGGGAGCTGTTTTTT	CAISPDRKTGELFF
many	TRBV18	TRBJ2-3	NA	TGTGCCAGCTCACCACCGCGGGCAGACACAGATACGCAGTATTTT	CASSPPRADTDTQYF
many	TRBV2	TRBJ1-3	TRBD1	TGTGCCAGCAGGCGGACAGGGGGCGCGGAAGGAAACACCATATATTTT	CASRRTGGAEGNTIYF
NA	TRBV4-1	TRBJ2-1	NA	TGCGCCAGCAGCCAATTTACAGGGAGCTCCTACAATGAGCAGTTCTTC	CASSQFTGSSYNEQFF
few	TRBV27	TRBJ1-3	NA	TGTGCCAGCAGTCCACGCTCTAGGAGCTCTGGAAACACCATATATTTT	CASSPRSRSSGNTIYF
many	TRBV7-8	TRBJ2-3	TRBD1	TGTGCCAGCAGCGCAAGCAGGGGGCCGCGAGATACGCAGTATTTT	CASSASRGPRDTQYF
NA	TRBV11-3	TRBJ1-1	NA	TGTGCCAGCAGCAACCCACGGACAGTCCAAGTTTTCTTT	CASSNPRTVQVFF
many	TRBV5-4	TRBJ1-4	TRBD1	TGTGCCAGCAGCGTCAACAGGGGCATAGATGAAAAACTGTTTTTT	CASSVNRGIDEKLFF
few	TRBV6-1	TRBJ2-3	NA	TGTGCCAGCAATATAGCGGAAGCTCACACAGATACGCAGTATTTT	CASNIAEAHTDTQYF
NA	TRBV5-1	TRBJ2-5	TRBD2	TGCGCCAGAAGGTCCTTACCCGGACTAGCGGAAGAGACCCAGTACTTC	CARRSLPGLAEETQYF
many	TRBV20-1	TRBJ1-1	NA	TGCAGTGCTAGAGATCACAGGGACACTGAAGCTTTCTTT	CSARDHRDTEAFF
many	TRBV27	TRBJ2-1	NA	TGTGCCAGCAGTTTATACAGGCTCGGCGATGAGCAGTTCTTC	CASSLYRLGDEQFF
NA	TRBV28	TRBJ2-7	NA	TGTGCCAGCAGTTTGTCTAGCTGGATCTACGAGCAGTACTTC	CASSLSSWIYEQYF
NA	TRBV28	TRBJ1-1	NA	TGTGCCAGCAGTTTATCGTCCCGGGCCGGTGGCCCTCAAGCTTTCTTT	CASSLSSRAGGPQAFF
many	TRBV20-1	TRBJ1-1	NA	TGCAGTGCTAGGCGGGGACTGAACACTGAAGCTTTCTTT	CSARRGLNTEAFF
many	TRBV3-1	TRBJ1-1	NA	TGTGCCAGCAGCCAAAAGGGGCTCGGCACTGAAGCTTTCTTT	CASSQKGLGTEAFF
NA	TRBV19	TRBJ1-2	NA	TGTGCCAGTAACCCCTCGGGGCAGGGCTATGGCTACACCTTC	CASNPSGQGYGYTF
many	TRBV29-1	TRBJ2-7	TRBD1	TGCAGCGTCGCAACCGGGACAGGGGGCTACGAGCAGTACTTC	CSVATGTGGYEQYF
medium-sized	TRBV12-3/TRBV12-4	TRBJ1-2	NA	TGTGCCAGCAGTTTAGCGATTCTGACGAACTATGGCTACACCTTC	CASSLAILTNYGYTF
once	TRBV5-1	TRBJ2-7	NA	TGCGCCAGCAGCCTAAGCCCGGGACGGAACTACGAGCAGTACTTC	CASSLSPGRNYEQYF
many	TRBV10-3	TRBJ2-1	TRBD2	TGTGCCATCAGTGGGGGCAGGGAGGGCAATGAGCAGTTCTTC	CAISGGREGNEQFF
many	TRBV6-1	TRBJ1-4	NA	TGTGCCAGCAACCAAGGGAAGGCTAATGAAAAACTGTTTTTT	CASNQGKANEKLFF
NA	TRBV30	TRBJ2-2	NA	TGTGCTCGAAGGAGGGGGATAGACACCGGGGAGCTGTTTTTT	CARRRGIDTGELFF
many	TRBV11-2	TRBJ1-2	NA	TGTGCCAGCAGCTTTACGACAGGACCCTATGGCTACACCTTC	CASSFTTGPYGYTF
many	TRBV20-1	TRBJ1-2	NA	TGCAGTGTTTATCGTATCAGGATAGACTATGGCTACACCTTC	CSVYRIRIDYGYTF
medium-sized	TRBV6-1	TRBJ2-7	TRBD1	TGTGCCAGCAGTCCTACAGGGGAAGTCTACGAGCAGTACTTC	CASSPTGEVYEQYF
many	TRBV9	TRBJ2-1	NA	TGTGCCAGCAGCGGGGCAGGGGTCTCCTACAATGAGCAGTTCTTC	CASSGAGVSYNEQFF
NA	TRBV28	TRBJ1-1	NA	TGTGCCAGCAGTTCCCCGCATGGGAGTAGGAACACTGAAGCTTTCTTT	CASSSPHGSRNTEAFF
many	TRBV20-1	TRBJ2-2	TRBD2	TGCAGTGCTAGCGGGGGGGCCTTCTCCGGGGAGCTGTTTTTT	CSASGGAFSGELFF
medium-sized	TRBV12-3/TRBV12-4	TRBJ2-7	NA	TGTGCCAGCACTCCAGGGGACGAGCAGTACTTC	CASTPGDEQYF
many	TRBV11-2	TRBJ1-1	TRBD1	TGTGCCAGCACCAGTGAGGGGGCGAGGGCTTTCTTT	CASTSEGARAFF
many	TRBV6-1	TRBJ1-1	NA	TGTGCCAGCAGTGAAACCCGGACGGTGAACACTGAAGCTTTCTTT	CASSETRTVNTEAFF